Detailed here is one T cell receptor beta chain. What it binds is unknown. This sample is drawn from a study of cytomegalovirus exposure and HLA in healthy donors. Study-level information: Unique TCR beta sequences numbering over 100 million came from 150 million to 200 million T cells in an earlier analysis. Study-wide points: Researchers reportedly found TCR beta sequences accurately predicted most subjects' HLA-A and HLA-B alleles. There were some V segments, including TRBV6-2 and TRBV6-3, excluded as indistinguishable. A list of approximately 160 TCR beta chains associated with cytomegalovirus was given.

Primers: 60 Vbeta forward and 13 Jbeta reverse. Measured with immunoSEQ multiplex PCR; TCRdb has only the in-frame clones, and not every one. The sample holds some 52,000 clones, around 70% seen once. Germline V lookup: CDR1 SGDLS, CDR2 YYNGEE. V was pared by 2 bases and J by 0 bases, with 5 bases of the junction left unmatched. This CDR3 spans 16 amino acids. The receptor was isolated from a woman between 50 and 59 years old in good health and CMV-seronegative. Sequenced input: PBMCs. V gene TRBV9 combines with J gene TRBJ2-7; 10 bases agree with TRBD2. The CDR3 nucleotides read TGTGCCAGCAGCGTGGGACTAGCGAGCCTCTCCTACGAGCAGTACTTC. Encoded protein: CASSVGLASLSYEQYF. The full variable domain, with the rest looked up from reference TRBV9 and TRBJ2-7, is DSGVTQTPKHLITATGQRVTLRCSPRSGDLSVYWYQQSLDQGLQFLIQYYNGEERAKGNILERFSAQQFPDLHSELNLSSLELGDSALYFCASSVGLASLSYEQYFGPGTRLTVT.